The rows below give T cell receptor beta chains drawn from one sample of a study of blood T cell repertoires in COVID-19. Data came from immunoSEQ multiplex PCR; TCRdb stores just in-frame clones and leaves some out. The data hold 200,000 or so clones, with about 84% observed a single time. The specimen was PBMCs or T cells enriched from blood (not recorded which). The receptors stem from a woman in her thirties or forties with acute COVID-19. Both conserved end residues are part of each CDR3. Fields, in order: CDR3 DNA, CDR3 protein, D gene, J gene, V gene, clone size. D genes are given only for firm matches. Clone size is stated in some rows and not others, as once, few, many or a class when expanded.

DNA: TGTGCCAGCAGCTTCAATTCGGGGATTAATGAAAAACTGTTTTTT; CDR3: CASSFNSGINEKLFF; D: .; J: TRBJ1-4; V: TRBV7-2; size: .
DNA: TGTGCCAGCAGCCAAGAATTTAGGGGAAACACCGGGGAGCTGTTTTTT; CDR3: CASSQEFRGNTGELFF; D: .; J: TRBJ2-2; V: TRBV4-2; size: .
DNA: TGTGCCTGGGGGAAGGGGGCTAACTATGGCTACACCTTC; CDR3: CAWGKGANYGYTF; D: .; J: TRBJ1-2; V: TRBV30; size: once
DNA: TGTGCCAGCAGCGCTAGGAATTCACCCCTCCACTTT; CDR3: CASSARNSPLHF; D: .; J: TRBJ1-6; V: TRBV12-3/TRBV12-4; size: .
DNA: TGTGCCAGCAGCTTAGATGGCGCCCGGGGGAACACCATATATTTT; CDR3: CASSLDGARGNTIYF; D: .; J: TRBJ1-3; V: TRBV7-2; size: .
DNA: TGTGCCAGCAGCGGTAACTGGTTGTCGGGGGGTCGGGAGACCCAGTACTTC; CDR3: CASSGNWLSGGRETQYF; D: TRBD2; J: TRBJ2-5; V: TRBV3-1/TRBV3-2; size: .
DNA: TGCAGTGCAACGCTAGAAGATACGCAGTATTTT; CDR3: CSATLEDTQYF; D: .; J: TRBJ2-3; V: TRBV20-1; size: .
DNA: TGTGCCAGCAACCCAGGACAGGGGGCAAAGGGCTACACCTTC; CDR3: CASNPGQGAKGYTF; D: TRBD1; J: TRBJ1-2; V: TRBV28; size: .
DNA: TGTGCCAGCAGCTTAACGGCAGGGGGAGGCGAAAAACTGTTTTTT; CDR3: CASSLTAGGGEKLFF; D: TRBD1; J: TRBJ1-4; V: TRBV7-2; size: .
DNA: TGCGCCAGCAGGAGACAGCCTGGGAGCACAGATACGCAGTATTTT; CDR3: CASRRQPGSTDTQYF; D: .; J: TRBJ2-3; V: TRBV5-1; size: .
DNA: TGTGCCAGCAGCTTCCTAGGGGGACAGGATGGCTACACCTTC; CDR3: CASSFLGGQDGYTF; D: TRBD1; J: TRBJ1-2; V: TRBV7-9; size: .
DNA: TGTGCCAGCCTAGGGGAGGGGAATTCACCCCTCCACTTT; CDR3: CASLGEGNSPLHF; D: .; J: TRBJ1-6; V: TRBV7-9; size: .
DNA: TGTGCCCTGGGGTGGGGGCTGAATTCACCCCTCCACTTT; CDR3: CALGWGLNSPLHF; D: .; J: TRBJ1-6; V: TRBV30; size: .
DNA: TGTGCCAGCAGCCTGATCGGGACAGTCTATGGCTACACCTTC; CDR3: CASSLIGTVYGYTF; D: TRBD1; J: TRBJ1-2; V: TRBV7-9; size: .
DNA: TGTGCCAGCAGCCCCACAGGGGGCTCCTACGAGCAGTACTTC; CDR3: CASSPTGGSYEQYF; D: TRBD1; J: TRBJ2-7; V: TRBV14; size: .
DNA: TGTGCCAGCAGTTTATCCTTTGGGCTCTACACCTTC; CDR3: CASSLSFGLYTF; D: .; J: TRBJ1-2; V: TRBV12-3/TRBV12-4; size: .
DNA: TGTGCCAGCAGCCAAGACAGGGCTCACGAGCAGTACTTC; CDR3: CASSQDRAHEQYF; D: .; J: TRBJ2-7; V: TRBV4-2; size: few
DNA: TGTGCCAGCAGTGATGGGGCAGGCGAATCACCCCTCCACTTT; CDR3: CASSDGAGESPLHF; D: .; J: TRBJ1-6; V: TRBV6-1; size: .
DNA: TGCGCCAGCAGCCTAACTTCTACAGGGGTCGGTGAAAAACTGTTTTTT; CDR3: CASSLTSTGVGEKLFF; D: TRBD1; J: TRBJ1-4; V: TRBV5-1; size: .
DNA: TGTGCCAGCAGCCAAGGGTTGGTGCGGGGGCGAGTCAGGGAGACCCAGTACTTC; CDR3: CASSQGLVRGRVRETQYF; D: .; J: TRBJ2-5; V: TRBV3-1/TRBV3-2; size: .
DNA: TGTGCCAGCAGTTCTATGTCCTACGAGCAGTACTTC; CDR3: CASSSMSYEQYF; D: .; J: TRBJ2-7; V: TRBV12-3/TRBV12-4; size: few
DNA: TGCGCCAGCAGCCGATCGGGGGTGGCGGTGGACACTGAAGCTTTCTTT; CDR3: CASSRSGVAVDTEAFF; D: .; J: TRBJ1-1; V: TRBV5-1; size: .
DNA: TGTGCCTGGACCGGGACAGGGATCTATGGCTACACCTTC; CDR3: CAWTGTGIYGYTF; D: TRBD1; J: TRBJ1-2; V: TRBV30; size: .
DNA: TGTGCCAGCAGCCCCTCGGACAGGGGGGATAACTATGGCTACACCTTC; CDR3: CASSPSDRGDNYGYTF; D: TRBD1; J: TRBJ1-2; V: TRBV5-6; size: .
DNA: TGTGCCAGCAGCTTGCTAGCTGGGAGGGATACGCAGTATTTT; CDR3: CASSLLAGRDTQYF; D: .; J: TRBJ2-3; V: TRBV11-2; size: .
DNA: TGTGCCAGCAGCGAATTACAGGGGGTTTTTGTGAACACTGAAGCTTTCTTT; CDR3: CASSELQGVFVNTEAFF; D: TRBD1; J: TRBJ1-1; V: TRBV5-8; size: once
DNA: TGTGCCAGCAGACCCAAACAACTAGCTCCGAGCACAGATACGCAGTATTTT; CDR3: CASRPKQLAPSTDTQYF; D: .; J: TRBJ2-3; V: TRBV5-6; size: .
DNA: TGTGCCAGCAGCCAAGATCAGTGGCAGGGGGCCGGGGAGCTGTTTTTT; CDR3: CASSQDQWQGAGELFF; D: TRBD1; J: TRBJ2-2; V: TRBV14; size: .
DNA: TGTGCCAGCAGTATACAGGGGGCGCGGGAGACCCAGTACTTC; CDR3: CASSIQGARETQYF; D: TRBD1; J: TRBJ2-5; V: TRBV28; size: .
DNA: TGTGCCAGCTCACCGGCGGAGAATGAGCAGTTCTTC; CDR3: CASSPAENEQFF; D: .; J: TRBJ2-1; V: TRBV18; size: .
DNA: TGTGCCAGCAGTACTCCCCGGACAGACTCCTACGAGCAGTACTTC; CDR3: CASSTPRTDSYEQYF; D: .; J: TRBJ2-7; V: TRBV6-2/TRBV6-3; size: many
DNA: TGTGCCAGCAGTGAGCGGGGACAGGGAGCCTACAATGAGCAGTTCTTC; CDR3: CASSERGQGAYNEQFF; D: TRBD1; J: TRBJ2-1; V: TRBV6-4; size: many
DNA: TGTGCCGGATATGACAGGGGCCTTAATGAAAAACTGTTTTTT; CDR3: CAGYDRGLNEKLFF; D: TRBD1; J: TRBJ1-4; V: TRBV30; size: once
DNA: TGCGCCAGCAGACGACAGAGCTATGGCACAGATACGCAGTATTTT; CDR3: CASRRQSYGTDTQYF; D: .; J: TRBJ2-3; V: TRBV5-1; size: .
DNA: TGTGCCAGCAGCCAAACAGAGTACGAGCAGTACTTC; CDR3: CASSQTEYEQYF; D: .; J: TRBJ2-7; V: TRBV3-1/TRBV3-2; size: few
DNA: TGTGCCAGCAGCCAAGTTCGGGGCTACAATGAGCAGTTCTTC; CDR3: CASSQVRGYNEQFF; D: .; J: TRBJ2-1; V: TRBV3-1/TRBV3-2; size: .
DNA: TGTGCCAGTAGTATAGGCGCAGGGGGAACAGATACGCAGTATTTT; CDR3: CASSIGAGGTDTQYF; D: TRBD1; J: TRBJ2-3; V: TRBV19; size: .
DNA: TGTGCCAGTAGTGACAGGACTAGGAGAAACAATGAGCAGTTCTTC; CDR3: CASSDRTRRNNEQFF; D: .; J: TRBJ2-1; V: TRBV19; size: .
DNA: TGTGCCAGCAGCCCAGCGACCATACAGGGGGCGAATGAAGCTTTCTTT; CDR3: CASSPATIQGANEAFF; D: TRBD1; J: TRBJ1-1; V: TRBV6-6; size: .
DNA: TGTGCCTGGAGTGTCGGAGATCTTTACAATGAGCAGTTCTTC; CDR3: CAWSVGDLYNEQFF; D: .; J: TRBJ2-1; V: TRBV30; size: .
DNA: TGCAGCGTCGAAAAAACAGGGTCCACTGAAGCTTTCTTT; CDR3: CSVEKTGSTEAFF; D: .; J: TRBJ1-1; V: TRBV29-1; size: .
DNA: TGTGCCAGCAGTCGACAGGGGAGCAATCAGCCCCAGCATTTT; CDR3: CASSRQGSNQPQHF; D: TRBD1; J: TRBJ1-5; V: TRBV5-4; size: many
DNA: TGTGCCAGTAGTATGGGGACAGGGGGCTACGAGCAGTACTTC; CDR3: CASSMGTGGYEQYF; D: TRBD1; J: TRBJ2-7; V: TRBV19; size: .
DNA: TGCGCCAGCAGCCCGGGACTAGCGATCGACAATGAGCAGTTCTTC; CDR3: CASSPGLAIDNEQFF; D: TRBD2; J: TRBJ2-1; V: TRBV5-1; size: few
DNA: TGTGCCATCAGTGAGCCGGGACAGGGCCGTGGCAGTGAAAAACTGTTTTTT; CDR3: CAISEPGQGRGSEKLFF; D: TRBD1; J: TRBJ1-4; V: TRBV10-3; size: .
DNA: TGCAGCGTGGCCAAACAGGGGCCCACAGATACGCAGTATTTT; CDR3: CSVAKQGPTDTQYF; D: TRBD1; J: TRBJ2-3; V: TRBV29-1; size: .